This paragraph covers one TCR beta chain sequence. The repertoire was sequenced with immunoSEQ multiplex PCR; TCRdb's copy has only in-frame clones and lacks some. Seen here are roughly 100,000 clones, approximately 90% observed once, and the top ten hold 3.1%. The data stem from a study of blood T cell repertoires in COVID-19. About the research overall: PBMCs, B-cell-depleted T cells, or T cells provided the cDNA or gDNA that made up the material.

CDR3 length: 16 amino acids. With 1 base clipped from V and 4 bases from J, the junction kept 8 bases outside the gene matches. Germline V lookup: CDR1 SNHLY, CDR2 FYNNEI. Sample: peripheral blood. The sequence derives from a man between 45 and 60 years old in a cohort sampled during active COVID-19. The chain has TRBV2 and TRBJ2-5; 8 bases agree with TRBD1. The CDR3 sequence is CASSEGGRGQAETQYF. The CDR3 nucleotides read TGTGCCAGCAGTGAAGGAGGCAGGGGGCAGGCAGAGACCCAGTACTTC. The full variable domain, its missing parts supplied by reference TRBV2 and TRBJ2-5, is EPEVTQTPSHQVTQMGQEVILRCVPISNHLYFYWYRQILGQKVEFLVSFYNNEISEKSEIFDDQFSVERPDGSNFTLKIRSTKLEDSAMYFCASSEGGRGQAETQYFGPGTRLLVL.